The sequence of this T cell receptor beta chain was determined in a study of spatial heterogeneity in lung cancer. Time point denoted: sample taken at primary tumor resection. Donors were under 90 untreated early-stage non-small cell lung cancer patients. Each CDR3 protein gets one entry after TCRdb re-called the 5' RACE reads with MiXCR. The sample contains about 45,000 distinct CDR3 sequences, approximately 6.2% of which appear only once. The CDR3 has 16 residues. CDR1 SGHTA and CDR2 FQGNSA come from the germline V gene. Trimming removed 1 base at V and 5 bases at J, with 17 bases between. This sequence joins TRBV7-2 and TRBJ2-5; D may be TRBD1 (5 bases). The clonotype was recovered from a female donor with early-stage non-small cell lung cancer. The specimen comprised PBMCs, sampled at surgery. CDR3 region: CASSLGVLSGKETQYF. As DNA, the CDR3 is TGTGCCAGCAGCTTAGGGGTGTTGTCAGGGAAGGAGACCCAGTACTTC.